The 14 T cell receptor beta chains presented below share a single source sample, sequenced in a study of CDR3 diversity in severe acne. Via MiXCR, TCRdb re-called the PCR reads, giving one row per CDR3 protein. The sample gives some 84,000 distinct CDR3 sequences, 45% to 60% of which show up once; 13% to 15% is in the top ten. Sequenced material: blood. All receptors derive from a male donor in good health, without acne.

This clonotype is classed as medium-sized. This sequence joins TRBV24-1 and TRBJ2-7, with 11 bases identical to TRBD2. Per the germline V gene, CDR1 is KGHDR and CDR2 is SFDVKD. The CDR3 contains 16 residues. Trimming removed 2 bases from V and 1 base from J; junction bases left unmatched: 3. CDR3 protein: CATSDSSGGSSYEQYF. CDR3 nucleotide sequence: TGTGCCACCAGTGATTCTAGCGGGGGGTCGTCCTACGAGCAGTACTTC.

This clonotype appeared a few times. The chain combines TRBV24-1 with TRBJ2-7; 15 bases align to TRBD2. V gave up 4 bases and J gave up 2 bases; unmatched junction bases: 2. This CDR3 is built from 16 residues. Germline V gene sequence: CDR1 KGHDR, CDR2 SFDVKD. This CDR3 is CATSDRTSGGAYEQYF. The CDR3 DNA sequence: TGTGCCACCAGTGACCGGACTAGCGGGGGGGCCTACGAGCAGTACTTC.

This clonotype came up many times. The V gene is TRBV7-6, the J gene TRBJ2-1; D is uncertain. The CDR3 sequence is 12 residues long. The V end was cut by 5 bases, the J end by 6 bases, with 8 bases between. Germline values: CDR1 SGHVS, CDR2 FNYEAQ. The CDR3 loop reads CASSQRGNEQFF. Here the CDR3 DNA reads TGTGCCAGCAGCCAACGCGGCAATGAGCAGTTCTTC.

A remark on this clonotype: One junction end does not reproduce the germline sequence, and a read error may be involved. The V gene is TRBV7-9, the J gene TRBJ1-5, with TRBD1 matching 7 bases. This CDR3 has 14 amino acids. The germline gives CDR1 SEHNR, CDR2 FQNEAQ (reference sequence). This CDR3 is CASSHGTANQPQHF. The CDR3 region has the DNA TGCGCCAGCAGCCATGGGACAGCTAATCAGCCCCAGCATTTT.

This clonotype was picked up many times. This chain uses TRBV4-2 with TRBJ2-3; 10 bases map to TRBD2. In germline, CDR1 is LGHNA, CDR2 YNFKEQ. The ends lost 0 bases at V and 5 bases at J; junction bases unmatched: 2. The CDR3 consists of 15 residues. CDR3 nucleotides: TGTGCCAGCAGCCAAGAGCGACTAGCGGGAGATACGCAGTATTTT. Residues: CASSQERLAGDTQYF.

The chain employs TRBV4-1 and TRBJ2-7; TRBD2 aligns across 11 bases. The germline CDR1 and CDR2 sequences are MGHRA and YSYEKL. The CDR3 extends over 14 amino acids. Trimming took 7 bases from V and 3 from J; bases not matched to a gene: 5. CDR3 in DNA: TGCGCCAGCAAGAGCACTAGCGGGAGCTACGAGCAGTACTTC. This encodes CASKSTSGSYEQYF.

On this clonotype itself: The limits of the CDR3 on the DNA are not certain, so only TCRdb's listed CDR3 is given. The gene calls are TRBV5-6 and TRBJ2-3; no DNA check was done on the table's D call, TRBD2. Per the germline V gene, CDR1 is SGHDT and CDR2 is YYEEEE. The CDR3 sequence runs 21 residues, both termini included. The CDR3 spells CASSFYICSARPSSGADTQYF.

This chain links TRBV5-1 with TRBJ2-7, with no clear D. V lost 3 bases, J lost 5 bases, and 6 bases lay in between. Germline V lookup: CDR1 SGHRS, CDR2 YFSETQ. The length of the CDR3 is 11 residues. For the CDR3, the DNA is TGCGCCAGCAGCTCGGTTAACGAGCAGTACTTC. The encoded protein is CASSSVNEQYF.

The V call is TRBV6-5, the J call TRBJ2-7; 9 bases are a match to TRBD2. CDR1 and CDR2 from the germline V gene are MNHEY and SVGAGI. The CDR3 has 12 amino acids. The V and J ends lost 5 bases and 5 bases, in that order; junction bases with no gene match: 1. DNA for the CDR3: TGTGCCAGCAGTGGACTAGCGAACGAGCAGTACTTC. It codes for CASSGLANEQYF.

There are many counts of this clonotype. The chain links TRBV28 to TRBJ1-4; TRBD1 is a possible D gene (5 bases). Deletions cut 5 bases from V and 4 bases from J, with 14 bases between. The germline V gene has CDR1 MDHEN and CDR2 SYDVKM. The CDR3 runs 15 residues. The CDR3 reads CASSPITGLNEKLFF. The CDR3, as DNA: TGTGCCAGCAGTCCAATAACAGGTCTTAATGAAAAACTGTTTTTT.

CDR3 region: CATSGRQRDEAFF. In nucleotides, the CDR3 is TGTGCCACCAGCGGGAGACAGAGAGATGAAGCTTTCTTT. The chain employs TRBV15 and TRBJ1-1, with a possible D match to TRBD1 (5 bases). The germline gives CDR1 LNHNV, CDR2 YYDKDF (reference sequence). The CDR3 covers 13 residues. Trimming stripped 5 bases from V and 7 bases from J, with 14 bases between.

The chain recombines TRBV9 with TRBJ1-2; D possibly corresponds to TRBD1 (5 bases). This CDR3 region has 15 residues. CDR1 is SGDLS and CDR2 is YYNGEE in the germline V gene. The V gene lost 5 bases and the J gene lost 6 bases, with 20 bases spanning the gap. The CDR3 bases are TGTGCCAGCAGTGGACCACAAATTCTGACAGATGGCTACACCTTC. Protein sequence: CASSGPQILTDGYTF.

This clonotype appeared many times. The chain employs TRBV13 and TRBJ2-7; TRBD1 matches at 7 bases. Germline assignment: CDR1 PRHDT and CDR2 FYEKMQ (reference sequence). CDR3 length equals 13 residues. Germline trimming cut 6 bases from V and 3 bases from J; bases unmatched to any gene: 5. Here the CDR3 DNA reads TGTGCCAGCAGTTTTGACAGGGACTACGAGCAGTACTTC. It translates to CASSFDRDYEQYF.

For the CDR3, the DNA is TGTGCCATAGGGACTAGCGGCAATGAGCAGTTCTTC. It translates to CAIGTSGNEQFF. The chain joins TRBV10-3 to TRBJ2-1, with 11 bases identical to TRBD2. CDR1 ENHRY and CDR2 SYGVKD come from the germline V gene. The CDR3 totals 12 residues. V dropped 9 bases and J dropped 6; count of bases not matched to a gene: 1.